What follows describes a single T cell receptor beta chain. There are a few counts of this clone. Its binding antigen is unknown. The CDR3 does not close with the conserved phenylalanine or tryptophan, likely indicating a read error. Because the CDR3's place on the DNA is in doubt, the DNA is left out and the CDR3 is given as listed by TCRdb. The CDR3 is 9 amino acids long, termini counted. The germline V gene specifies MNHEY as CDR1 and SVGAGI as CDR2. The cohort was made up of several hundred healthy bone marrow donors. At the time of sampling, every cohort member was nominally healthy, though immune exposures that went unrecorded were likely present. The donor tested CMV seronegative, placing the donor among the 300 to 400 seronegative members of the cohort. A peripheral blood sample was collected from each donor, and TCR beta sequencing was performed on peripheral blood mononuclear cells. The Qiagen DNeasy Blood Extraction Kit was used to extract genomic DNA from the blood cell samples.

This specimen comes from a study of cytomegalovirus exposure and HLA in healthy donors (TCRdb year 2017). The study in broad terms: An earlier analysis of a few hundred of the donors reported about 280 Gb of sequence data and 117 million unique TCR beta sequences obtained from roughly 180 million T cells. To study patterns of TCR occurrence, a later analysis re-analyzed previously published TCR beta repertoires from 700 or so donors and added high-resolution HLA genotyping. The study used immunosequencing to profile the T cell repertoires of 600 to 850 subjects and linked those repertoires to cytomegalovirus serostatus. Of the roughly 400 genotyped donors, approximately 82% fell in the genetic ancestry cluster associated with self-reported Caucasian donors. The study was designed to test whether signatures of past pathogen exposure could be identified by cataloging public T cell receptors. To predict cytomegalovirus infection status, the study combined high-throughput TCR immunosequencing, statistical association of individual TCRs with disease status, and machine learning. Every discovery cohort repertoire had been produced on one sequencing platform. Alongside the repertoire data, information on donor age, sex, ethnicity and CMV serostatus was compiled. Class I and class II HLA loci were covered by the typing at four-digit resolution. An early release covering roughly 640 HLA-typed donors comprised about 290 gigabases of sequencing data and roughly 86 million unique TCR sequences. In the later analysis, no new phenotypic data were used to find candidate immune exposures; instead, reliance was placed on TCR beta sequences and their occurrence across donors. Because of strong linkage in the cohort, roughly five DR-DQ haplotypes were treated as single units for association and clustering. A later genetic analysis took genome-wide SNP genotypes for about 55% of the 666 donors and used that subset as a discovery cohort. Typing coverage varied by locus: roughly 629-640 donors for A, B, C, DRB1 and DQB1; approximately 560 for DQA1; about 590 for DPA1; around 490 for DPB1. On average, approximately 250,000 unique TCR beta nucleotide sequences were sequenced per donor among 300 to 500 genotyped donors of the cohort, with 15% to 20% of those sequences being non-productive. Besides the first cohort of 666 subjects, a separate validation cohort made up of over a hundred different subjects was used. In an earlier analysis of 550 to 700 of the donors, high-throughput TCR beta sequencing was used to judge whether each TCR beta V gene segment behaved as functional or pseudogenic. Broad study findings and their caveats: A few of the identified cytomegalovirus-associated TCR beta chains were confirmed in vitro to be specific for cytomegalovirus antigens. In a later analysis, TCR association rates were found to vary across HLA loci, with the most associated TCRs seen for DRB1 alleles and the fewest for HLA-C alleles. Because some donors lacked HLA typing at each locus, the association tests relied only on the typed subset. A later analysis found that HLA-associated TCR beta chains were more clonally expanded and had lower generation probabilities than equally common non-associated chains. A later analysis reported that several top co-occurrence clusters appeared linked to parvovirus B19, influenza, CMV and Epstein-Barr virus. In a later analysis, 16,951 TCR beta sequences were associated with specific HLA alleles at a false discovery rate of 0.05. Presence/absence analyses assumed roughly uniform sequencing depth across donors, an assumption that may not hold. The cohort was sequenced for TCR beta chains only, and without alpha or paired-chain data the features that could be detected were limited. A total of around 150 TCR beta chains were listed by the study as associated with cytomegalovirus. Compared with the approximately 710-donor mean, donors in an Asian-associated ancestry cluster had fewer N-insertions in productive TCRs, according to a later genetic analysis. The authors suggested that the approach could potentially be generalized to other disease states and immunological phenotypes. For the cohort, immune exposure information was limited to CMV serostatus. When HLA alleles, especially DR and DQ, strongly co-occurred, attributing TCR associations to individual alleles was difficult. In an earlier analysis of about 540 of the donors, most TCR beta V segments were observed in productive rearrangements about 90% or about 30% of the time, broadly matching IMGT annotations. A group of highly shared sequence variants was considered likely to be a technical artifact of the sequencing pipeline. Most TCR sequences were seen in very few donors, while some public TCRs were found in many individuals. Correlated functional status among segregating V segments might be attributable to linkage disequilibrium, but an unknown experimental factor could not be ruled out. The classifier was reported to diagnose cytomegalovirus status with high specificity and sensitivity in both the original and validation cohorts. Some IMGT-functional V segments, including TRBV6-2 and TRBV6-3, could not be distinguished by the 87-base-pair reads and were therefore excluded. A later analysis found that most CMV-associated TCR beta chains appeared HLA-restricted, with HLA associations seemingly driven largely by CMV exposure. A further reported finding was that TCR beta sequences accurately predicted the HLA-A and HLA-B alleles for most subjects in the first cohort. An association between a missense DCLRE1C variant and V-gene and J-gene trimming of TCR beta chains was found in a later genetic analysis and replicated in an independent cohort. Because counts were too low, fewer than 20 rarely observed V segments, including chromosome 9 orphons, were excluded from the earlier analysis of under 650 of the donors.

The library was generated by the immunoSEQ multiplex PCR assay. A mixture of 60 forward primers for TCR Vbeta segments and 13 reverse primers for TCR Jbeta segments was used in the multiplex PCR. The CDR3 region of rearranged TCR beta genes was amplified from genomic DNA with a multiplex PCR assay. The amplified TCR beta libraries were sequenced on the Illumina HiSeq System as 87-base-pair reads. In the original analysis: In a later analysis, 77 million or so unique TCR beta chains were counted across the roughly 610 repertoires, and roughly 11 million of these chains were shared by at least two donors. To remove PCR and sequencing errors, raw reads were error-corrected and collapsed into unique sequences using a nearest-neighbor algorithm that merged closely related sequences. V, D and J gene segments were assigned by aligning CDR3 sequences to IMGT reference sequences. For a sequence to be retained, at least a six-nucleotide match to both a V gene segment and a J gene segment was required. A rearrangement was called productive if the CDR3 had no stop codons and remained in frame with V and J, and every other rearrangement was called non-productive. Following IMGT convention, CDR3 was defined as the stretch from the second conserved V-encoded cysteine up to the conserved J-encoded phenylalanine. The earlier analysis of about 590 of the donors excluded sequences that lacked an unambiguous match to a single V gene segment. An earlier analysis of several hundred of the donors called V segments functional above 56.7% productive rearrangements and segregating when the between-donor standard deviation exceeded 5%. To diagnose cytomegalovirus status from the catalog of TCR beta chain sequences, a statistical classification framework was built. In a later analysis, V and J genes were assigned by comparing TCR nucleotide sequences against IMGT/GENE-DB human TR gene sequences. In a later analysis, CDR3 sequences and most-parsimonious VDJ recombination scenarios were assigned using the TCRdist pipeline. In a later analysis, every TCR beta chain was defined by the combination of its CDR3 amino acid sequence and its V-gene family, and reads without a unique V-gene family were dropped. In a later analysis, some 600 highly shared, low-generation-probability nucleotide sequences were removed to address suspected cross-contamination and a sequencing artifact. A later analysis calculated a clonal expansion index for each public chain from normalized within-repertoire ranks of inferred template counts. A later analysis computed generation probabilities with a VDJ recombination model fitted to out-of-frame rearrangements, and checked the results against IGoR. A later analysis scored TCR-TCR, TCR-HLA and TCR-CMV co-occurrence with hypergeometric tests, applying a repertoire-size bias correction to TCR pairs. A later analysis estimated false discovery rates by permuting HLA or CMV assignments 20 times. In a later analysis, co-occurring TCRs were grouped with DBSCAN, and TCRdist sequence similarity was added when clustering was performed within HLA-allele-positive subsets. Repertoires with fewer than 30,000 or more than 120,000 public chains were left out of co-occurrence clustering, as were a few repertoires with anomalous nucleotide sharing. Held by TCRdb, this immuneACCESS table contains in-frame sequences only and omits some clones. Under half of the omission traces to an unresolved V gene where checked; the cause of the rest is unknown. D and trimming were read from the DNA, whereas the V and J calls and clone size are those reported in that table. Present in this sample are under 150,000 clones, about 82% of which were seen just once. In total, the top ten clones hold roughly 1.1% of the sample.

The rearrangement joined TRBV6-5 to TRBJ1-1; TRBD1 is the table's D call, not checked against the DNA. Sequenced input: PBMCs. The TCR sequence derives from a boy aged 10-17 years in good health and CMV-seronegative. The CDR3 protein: CASSWAGPA.